The 14 T cell receptor beta chains reported below all come from one sample, sequenced in a study of Graves' ophthalmopathy and Graves' hyperthyroidism. Amplified TCR beta CDR3 regions were obtained using RNA transcripts as template. A first-round RT-PCR used HTBI primers, followed by a second-round multiplex PCR. TCRdb re-called the multiplex PCR reads with MiXCR, one entry per CDR3 protein. The top ten hold approximately 10% of the sample, which has 900,000 to 1,200,000 distinct CDR3 sequences, about 36% seen once. The specimen sequenced was peripheral blood or thyroid tissue (not recorded which). Every receptor here comes from an adult man with Graves' hyperthyroidism.

This clonotype was observed many times. The J gene is TRBJ2-7, the V gene TRBV7-2; D is unclear. The V end was cut by 3 bases, the J end by 2 bases, with 14 bases between. Per the germline V gene, CDR1 is SGHTA and CDR2 is FQGNSA. The CDR3 extends over 15 amino acids. This CDR3 is CASSFSAPPTYEQYF. The DNA of the CDR3 is TGTGCCAGCAGCTTCTCCGCCCCCCCTACCTACGAGCAGTACTTC.

This clonotype was recorded a few times. The chain links TRBV6-2 or TRBV6-3 to TRBJ1-5, with no clear D. Germline V gene data show CDR1 as MNHEY and CDR2 as SVGEGT. V shed 7 bases and J shed 3 bases, with 7 bases lying between them. This CDR3 has 12 residues. The CDR3 coding sequence is TGTGCCAGCACGGGGATCAATCAGCCCCAGCATTTT. Its translation is CASTGINQPQHF.

The chain carries TRBV11-2 and TRBJ1-2; a weak D match, TRBD1 (6 bases). This CDR3 spans 14 amino acids. Germline V CDR1 and CDR2: SGHAT, FQNNGV. V shed 2 bases and J shed 7 bases, with 14 bases lying between them. The CDR3 nucleotides are TGTGCCAGCAGCTTACGGGGGCTTTATTGTGGCTACACCTTC. The encoded protein is CASSLRGLYCGYTF.

The chain recombines TRBV28 with TRBJ1-1, with no clear D. CDR1 and CDR2 (germline): MDHEN, SYDVKM. With 4 bases removed from V and 5 bases from J, the gap between germline ends came to 14 bases. The CDR3 consists of 14 residues. DNA for the CDR3: TGTGCCAGCAGTTCACCCCCCGTCCGGACTGAAGCTTTCTTT. Protein product: CASSSPPVRTEAFF.

Turning to this clonotype: A much larger clone is a single base away; this may be a read error. V usage is TRBV7-2 and J usage is TRBJ2-7; 8 bases line up with TRBD1. The CDR3 sequence is 15 residues long. J lost 6 bases, V lost 2 bases, and 9 bases had no gene match. Germline CDR1 SGHTA, CDR2 FQGNSA. The CDR3 DNA is TGTGCCAGCAGCTTAAGTGGCAGGGGGCGGGGCGAGCAGTACTTC. Its protein product is CASSLSGRGRGEQYF. The full variable domain, with the rest looked up from reference TRBV7-2 and TRBJ2-7, is GAGVSQSPSNKVTEKGKDVELRCDPISGHTALYWYRQSLGQGLEFLIYFQGNSAPDKSGLPSDRFSAERTGGSVSTLTIQRTQQEDSAVYLCASSLSGRGRGEQYFGPGTRLTVT.

The V gene is TRBV20-1, the J gene TRBJ1-2; D call uncertain. Germline assignment: CDR1 DFQATT and CDR2 SNEGSKA (reference sequence). This CDR3 region has 11 residues. Trimming took off 6 bases at V and 9 bases at J, with 14 bases between the two ends. The CDR3 sequence is CSAGRAVSYTF. For the CDR3, the DNA is TGCAGTGCGGGAAGGGCAGTCAGCTACACCTTC.

This clonotype was counted ten times or more. The V call is TRBV5-1, the J call TRBJ1-3, with D maybe TRBD1 (6 bases). This CDR3 region has 15 residues. The germline V gene has CDR1 SGHRS and CDR2 YFSETQ. Trimming took 0 bases from V and 4 from J, leaving 11 bases between them. The CDR3, as DNA: TGCGCCAGCAGCTTGGAGGGGGTACTCGGAAACACCATATATTTT. This encodes CASSLEGVLGNTIYF.

This clonotype was seen more than once but under ten times. CDR3 DNA: TGTGCCATCAGTTTATCGGGACAAGAGAATGAAAAACTGTTTTTT. Amino acids: CAISLSGQENEKLFF. This chain links TRBV10-3 with TRBJ1-4, with D perhaps TRBD1 (6 bases). Germline CDR1 is ENHRY and CDR2 is SYGVKD. This CDR3 spans 15 amino acids. V shed 5 bases and J shed 5 bases, with 15 bases lying between them.

The V call is TRBV20-1, the J call TRBJ2-7; D tentatively reads TRBD1 or TRBD2 (7 bases each). Germline CDR1 reads DFQATT; CDR2 reads SNEGSKA (reference sequence). This CDR3 contains 13 residues. The V end was cut by 6 bases, the J end by 3 bases, with 15 bases between. CDR3 protein: CSAAGDRYYEQYF. The CDR3 DNA reads TGCAGTGCCGCGGGGGACAGATACTACGAGCAGTACTTC.

This clonotype has a count of ten or more. V usage is TRBV20-1 and J usage is TRBJ1-1; 9 positions match TRBD1. Germline CDR1 and CDR2: DFQATT and SNEGSKA (reference sequence). Germline trimming cut 6 bases from V and 4 bases from J; bases unmatched to any gene: 9. The CDR3 contains 14 residues. This CDR3 is CSAFLRDRATEAFF. DNA of the CDR3: TGCAGTGCCTTCCTCCGGGACAGGGCCACTGAAGCTTTCTTT.

The V call is TRBV7-8, the J call TRBJ2-7; D may correspond to TRBD1 or TRBD2 (5 bases each). Between the trimmed V and J ends, which lost 11 bases and 5 bases, there was a span of 22 bases. Germline CDR1 and CDR2: SGHVS and FQNEAQ. This CDR3 contains 14 residues. The CDR3 loop is CASHPGTSFNEQYF. The CDR3 nucleotides read TGTGCCTCCCACCCCGGGACCTCTTTCAACGAGCAGTACTTC.

Comments on this clonotype: A much larger clone sits a single nucleotide away, making a read error possible. The chain links TRBV10-3 to TRBJ2-7, with TRBD1 matching over 12 bases. The ends lost 6 bases at V and 6 bases at J; junction bases unmatched: 6. This CDR3 region has 14 residues. CDR1 and CDR2 from the germline V gene are ENHRY and SYGVKD. The CDR3 DNA reads TGTGCCATCAGGAGCCGGGACAGGGGGCTCGAGCAGTACTTC. Its protein is CAIRSRDRGLEQYF.

This clonotype was counted between two and nine times. This chain links TRBV7-9 with TRBJ1-4; no clear D gene. This CDR3 is 15 amino acids long. V lost 0 bases and J lost 4, with 9 bases in between. Germline CDR1 SEHNR, CDR2 FQNEAQ (reference sequence). The CDR3 DNA reads TGTGCCAGCAGCTTAGCGGGGAGGAATAATGAAAAACTGTTTTTT. It translates to CASSLAGRNNEKLFF.

As regards this clonotype: One end of the junction is discordant with germline, which a read error may explain. The J gene is TRBJ1-4, the V gene TRBV4-3; D not certain. The CDR3 has 14 residues. Germline V gene data show CDR1 as LGHNA and CDR2 as YSLEER. CDR3 DNA sequence: TGCGCCAGCAGCCAAGGGGCGGATCCCGTGGATGGGGTTTTT. It is translated as CASSQGADPVDGVF.